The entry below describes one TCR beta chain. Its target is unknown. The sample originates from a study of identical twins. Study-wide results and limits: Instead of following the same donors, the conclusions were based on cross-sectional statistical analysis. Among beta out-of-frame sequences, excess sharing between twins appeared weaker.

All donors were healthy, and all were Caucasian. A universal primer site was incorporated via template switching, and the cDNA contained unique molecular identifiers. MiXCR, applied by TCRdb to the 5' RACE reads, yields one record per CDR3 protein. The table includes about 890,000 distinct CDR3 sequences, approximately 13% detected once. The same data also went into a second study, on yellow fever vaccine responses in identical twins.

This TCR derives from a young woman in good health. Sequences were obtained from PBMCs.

The CDR3 region is CASSTGQERALGTQYF. In DNA, the CDR3 is TGTGCCAGCAGCACAGGACAGGAAAGGGCACTAGGCACGCAGTATTTT. The chain uses TRBV7-9 and TRBJ2-3; 7 bases agree with TRBD1. The CDR3 is made up of 16 amino acids. Germline V gene lookup returns CDR1 SEHNR and CDR2 FQNEAQ (reference sequence). The J segment lost 9 bases and the V segment lost 5 bases, leaving 17 bases of the junction unmatched.